This T cell receptor (beta chain) came from a study of cytomegalovirus exposure and HLA in healthy donors (dated by TCRdb to about 2017). Notes on the research overall: An earlier analysis of fewer than 750 of the donors reported under 300 Gb of sequence data and around 120 million unique TCR beta sequences obtained from about 179 million T cells. An early release covering about 600 HLA-typed donors comprised about 300 gigabases of sequencing data and approximately 80 million unique TCR sequences. Of the 350 to 450 genotyped donors, 70% to 90% were placed in the genetic ancestry cluster associated with self-reported Caucasian donors. The study aimed to test whether cataloging public T cell receptors could reveal signatures of past pathogen exposure. The study profiled the T cell repertoires of some 610 subjects by immunosequencing and related them to cytomegalovirus serostatus. A separate validation cohort of roughly 130 different subjects was used in addition to the approximately 700-subject first cohort. The study combined high-throughput TCR immunosequencing, statistical association of individual TCRs with disease status, and machine learning to predict cytomegalovirus infection status. A later analysis re-analyzed previously published TCR beta repertoires from roughly 630 donors and added high-resolution HLA genotyping to study TCR occurrence patterns. The later analysis used no new phenotypic data to find candidate immune exposures, relying instead on TCR beta sequences and their occurrence across donors. An earlier analysis of about 620 of the donors applied high-throughput TCR beta sequencing to assess whether each TCR beta V gene segment acted as functional or pseudogenic. Donor age, sex, ethnicity and CMV serostatus were compiled together with the repertoire data. In a later genetic analysis, genome-wide SNP genotypes for about three fifths of the roughly 670 donors were used, and that subset was treated as a discovery cohort. All discovery cohort repertoires had been generated on a single sequencing platform. Class I and class II HLA loci were covered by the typing at four-digit resolution. Typing coverage varied by locus: roughly 620-640 donors for A, B, C, DRB1 and DQB1; 522 for DQA1; about 590 for DPA1; some 470 for DPB1. Five DR-DQ haplotypes were treated as single units for association and clustering because of strong linkage in the cohort. Among about 410 genotyped donors of the cohort, an average of approximately 240,000 unique TCR beta nucleotide sequences was sequenced per donor, of which about 18% were non-productive. Broader findings and caveats from the paper: Sequencing depth was assumed to be roughly uniform across donors in the presence/absence analyses, though that assumption may not hold. Most TCR sequences were observed very rarely across donors, whereas some public TCRs were present in many individuals. This cohort had only TCR beta chains sequenced, and the lack of alpha or paired-chain data limited which features could be detected. Compared with the 666-donor mean, donors in an Asian-associated ancestry cluster had fewer N-insertions in productive TCRs, according to a later genetic analysis. In a later analysis, the rate of TCR association differed among HLA loci, with DRB1 alleles having the most associated TCRs and HLA-C alleles having the fewest. According to the authors, the approach could potentially be generalized to other disease states and immunological phenotypes. The study gave a list of roughly 150 TCR beta chains associated with cytomegalovirus. The classifier was reported to diagnose cytomegalovirus status with high specificity and sensitivity in both the original and validation cohorts. The only immune exposure information available for the cohort was CMV serostatus. A later analysis found that HLA-associated TCR beta chains were more clonally expanded and had lower generation probabilities than equally common non-associated chains. A further reported finding was that TCR beta sequences accurately predicted the HLA-A and HLA-B alleles for most subjects in the first cohort. In a later analysis, several top co-occurrence clusters were reported to appear linked to parvovirus B19, influenza, CMV and Epstein-Barr virus. The sequencing pipeline was judged likely to have produced a cluster of highly shared sequence variants as a technical artifact. A later analysis found that most CMV-associated TCR beta chains appeared HLA-restricted, with HLA associations seemingly driven largely by CMV exposure. An association between a missense DCLRE1C variant and V-gene and J-gene trimming of TCR beta chains was found in a later genetic analysis and replicated in an independent cohort. Broadly in line with IMGT annotations, most TCR beta V segments showed up in productive rearrangements about 87% or about 30% of the time in an earlier analysis of approximately 600 of the donors. Because some donors lacked HLA typing at each locus, the association tests relied only on the typed subset. Strong co-occurrence of HLA alleles, especially DR and DQ, made assigning TCR associations to individual alleles difficult. Because the 87-base-pair reads could not distinguish some IMGT-functional V segments, including TRBV6-2 and TRBV6-3, those segments were excluded. A few of the identified cytomegalovirus-associated TCR beta chains were confirmed in vitro to be specific for cytomegalovirus antigens. Because counts were too low, about 15 rarely observed V segments, including chromosome 9 orphons, were left out of the earlier analysis of over 550 of the donors. A later analysis associated about 17,000 TCR beta sequences with specific HLA alleles at a false discovery rate of 0.05. Correlated functional status among segregating V segments might be attributable to linkage disequilibrium, but an unknown experimental factor could not be ruled out.

Library method: the immunoSEQ multiplex PCR assay. A mixture of 60 forward primers for TCR Vbeta segments and 13 reverse primers for TCR Jbeta segments was used in the multiplex PCR. A multiplex PCR assay on genomic DNA amplified the CDR3 region of rearranged TCR beta genes. The amplified TCR beta libraries were sequenced on the Illumina HiSeq System as 87-base-pair reads. In the authors' own workflow: In a later analysis, around 80 million unique TCR beta chains were counted across the approximately 620 repertoires, and roughly 11 million of these chains were shared by at least two donors. A nearest-neighbor algorithm error-corrected the raw reads and collapsed the reads into unique sequences, merging closely related sequences to remove PCR and sequencing errors. To assign V, D and J gene segments, CDR3 sequences were aligned to IMGT reference sequences. For a sequence to be retained, a match of at least six nucleotides was required to both a V gene segment and a J gene segment. A rearrangement was called productive if the CDR3 had no stop codons and remained in frame with V and J, and every other rearrangement was called non-productive. Following IMGT convention, CDR3 was defined as the stretch from the second conserved V-encoded cysteine to the conserved J-encoded phenylalanine. The earlier analysis of 550 to 650 of the donors excluded any sequence lacking an unambiguous match to a single V gene segment. In an earlier analysis of 587 of the donors, V segments were called functional above 56.7% productive rearrangements and were called segregating when the between-donor standard deviation exceeded 5%. A statistical classification framework was built to diagnose cytomegalovirus status from the catalog of TCR beta chain sequences. V and J gene assignment, in a later analysis, came from comparing TCR nucleotide sequences with IMGT/GENE-DB human TR gene sequences. The TCRdist pipeline was used in a later analysis to assign CDR3 sequences and most-parsimonious VDJ recombination scenarios. In a later analysis, each TCR beta chain was defined by its CDR3 amino acid sequence together with its V-gene family, and reads without a unique V-gene family were excluded. A later analysis removed 550 to 700 highly shared, low-generation-probability nucleotide sequences to deal with suspected cross-contamination and a sequencing artifact. A later analysis calculated a clonal expansion index for each public chain from normalized within-repertoire ranks of inferred template counts. In a later analysis, generation probabilities were computed using a VDJ recombination model fitted to out-of-frame rearrangements, and the results were checked against IGoR. A later analysis scored TCR-TCR, TCR-HLA and TCR-CMV co-occurrence with hypergeometric tests, applying a repertoire-size bias correction to TCR pairs. In a later analysis, false discovery rates were estimated by permuting HLA or CMV assignments 20 times. In a later analysis, co-occurring TCRs were grouped with DBSCAN, and TCRdist sequence similarity was added when clustering was performed within HLA-allele-positive subsets. For co-occurrence clustering, repertoires with fewer than 30,000 or more than 120,000 public chains were excluded, along with a handful of repertoires with anomalous nucleotide sharing. TCRdb's version of the immuneACCESS table is confined to in-frame rearrangements and falls short of the full clone set. An unresolved V gene accounts for under half of the shortfall where checked; the remainder is of unknown origin. V and J calls and clone size are as listed in that table; D and trimming were resolved from the DNA. The sample table records over 100,000 clones; less than 65% of these occur just once. The top ten constitute more than 8.5% of the sample.

The cohort comprised more than 550 healthy bone marrow donors. At the time of sampling, all cohort members were nominally healthy, though unrecorded immune exposures were likely present. The donor was CMV seropositive and was included in the group of 250 to 300 seropositive cohort members. A peripheral blood sample was collected from each donor, and TCR beta sequencing was performed on peripheral blood mononuclear cells. The Qiagen DNeasy Blood Extraction Kit was used to extract genomic DNA from the blood cell samples. With respect to this clone: The specificity of this receptor is unknown. No much larger clone is present one base from it, and per-base qualities are unavailable.

The CDR3 starts with the cysteine, ends with the phenylalanine, and has 15 residues. Only the CDR3 DNA is retained, 45 bases long and in frame from the first base. Taken from the germline V gene, the CDR1 and CDR2 loops are SNHLY and FYNNEI. V lost 3 bases and J lost 7 bases; the stretch between them is 16 bases long. The TCR originated in a man in his forties or fifties in good health and CMV-seropositive. The material sequenced was PBMCs. The chain links TRBV2 with TRBJ2-1, and possibly TRBD2, on 6 matching bases. For the CDR3, the sequence is CASSDPGENRNEQFF. The DNA reads TGTGCCAGCAGTGACCCGGGGGAGAACAGGAATGAGCAGTTCTTC.